The T cell receptor beta chain described here comes from a study of CD8+ T cells in alopecia areata (dated by TCRdb to the late 2010s). For context, the study as a whole: The treated patients, all with moderate-to-severe alopecia areata, were enrolled in an open-label pilot trial of oral tofacitinib given at 5 to 10 mg twice daily. TCRbeta CDR3 regions were amplified by immunoSEQ multiplex PCR using 35 Vbeta forward and 13 Jbeta reverse primers. RNA came from the PAXgene miRNA kit for fixed scalp, the miRNeasy kit for PBMCs, and the RNeasy kit for mouse skin. Patients stayed on tofacitinib for 6 to 18 months and then had 6 months of follow-up off drug so that delayed response and recurrence could be assessed. Scalp tissue and sorted CD4+ and CD8+ peripheral blood T cells from patchy and totalis/universalis alopecia areata patients and from healthy controls were covered by human TCRbeta sequencing. Biopsies were taken from tofacitinib-treated patients at baseline and at 4 and 24 weeks of treatment, and a later scalp biopsy was taken in several of the tofacitinib-treated patients. Disease severity in treated patients was measured with the SALT score, which quantifies the percentage of affected scalp surface area. High-throughput TCRbeta sequencing was used to examine T cell clonal expansion in alopecia areata in both the C3H/HeJ mouse model and human patients. Scalp clonality was compared among normal scalp (n=4), patchy alopecia areata scalp (n=8), and alopecia totalis/universalis scalp (n=8).

The sample's treatment or condition label, decoded: oral pan-JAK inhibitor, 5-10 mg twice daily. Peripheral blood and lesional scalp punch biopsies were obtained from patients with alopecia areata. After PBMCs were isolated by density centrifugation and stained for CD3, CD4 and CD8, a FACSAria was used to sort CD4+ and CD8+ T cells. This clone was counted between two and nine times. Its antigen remains undetermined. No qualities accompany the bases; no much larger clone lies one base away. The germline V gene yields MNHEY for CDR1 and SVGAGI for CDR2. V is pared back by 8 bases and J by 4 bases, with 17 bases lying between the germline termini. Taken from cysteine to phenylalanine, the CDR3 has 14 residues. Left in the record is the CDR3 DNA by itself, 42 bases read in frame from the first base. Preparation of the library involved the immunoSEQ multiplex PCR assay. RNA was extracted from all samples and reverse transcribed into cDNA, which served as template for TCR sequencing. First-strand cDNA was synthesized with SuperScript III using a 2:1 mix of oligo-dT and random hexamers. A synthetic immune receptor repertoire was used to assess amplification bias, and residual bias was removed computationally. Turning to the authors' computational methods: Raw reads were preprocessed to remove errors, and CDR3 was defined according to IMGT conventions as the region from the conserved cysteine to phenylalanine. Clonality was calculated as 1 minus Shannon entropy normalized by log2 of the number of productive unique TCRs. Scalp TCRbeta sequences were cross-referenced with sorted blood CD4 and CD8 repertoires so that the CD4 or CD8 identity of scalp clones could be inferred. TCRdb re-hosts the immuneACCESS table, in-frame sequences only. Its copies lack some clones; in the studies checked, an unresolved V gene accounts for under half of them, and the cause for the rest is not known. From that table come the V and J calls and clone size; the DNA was used to work out D and trimming. The sample profile shows fewer than 250,000 clones; roughly 60% of them were found once. Of the sample, under 1.5% falls within the top ten clones.

General conclusions and limits of the study: Lesional scalp, especially in alopecia totalis/universalis, showed higher clonality and more expanded CD8+ clones than normal scalp, suggesting antigenic drive. The treated cohort was small, with a single nonresponder, so links between baseline CD8+ expansion and response need larger studies. Many expanded lesional clones persisted in scalp and blood during tofacitinib treatment, which may partly explain relapse after stopping treatment. Compared with mice, TCR sequences shared between patients were less clear, possibly partly because of HLA diversity across the patient population. Unlike mouse skin, where gammadelta T cells dominate, normal human skin contains resident alphabeta T cells that get sequenced too, which complicates analysis of the scalp TCR repertoire. With tofacitinib, both scalp clonality and the number of expanded CD8+ clones among the top 100 scalp clones went down significantly.

The TCR sequence derives from a human donor with alopecia areata. The input for sequencing was CD4+ T cells sorted from blood, taken at approximately week 50, from a patient treated with tofacitinib. The chain is assembled from TRBV6-5 and TRBJ1-1; TRBD1 is a possible D gene, resting on 6 matching bases. Read as DNA, the sequence is TGTGCCAGCGGTGAACAGGGTTTTGGCACTGAAGCTTTCTTT. It codes for CASGEQGFGTEAFF.